This note documents a single T cell receptor (beta chain) sequence. Its antigen is not known. Amplification of TCR beta CDR3 regions used RNA as the template. HTBI primers drove first-round RT-PCR of the TCR CDR3. One entry per CDR3 protein, called by TCRdb with MiXCR from the multiplex PCR reads. The sample yields under 550,000 distinct CDR3 sequences, about 20% seen once. These data are taken from a study of T cells in Graves' hyperthyroidism and ophthalmopathy. Points from the study as a whole: The blood repertoire included most of the expanded thyroid clonotypes above 0.001.

CDR1 and CDR2 from the germline V gene are SQVTM and ANQGSEA. Trimming removed 3 bases at V and 6 bases at J, with 12 bases between. The length of the CDR3 is 13 residues. Together with thyroid ultrasound, orbital computed tomography, serum thyroxine and TRAb, clinical symptoms were used for diagnoses. The clonotype was recovered from a middle-aged man with Graves' ophthalmopathy. Material: blood. The gene calls are TRBV29-1 and TRBJ2-1; tentative D call: TRBD2 (5 bases). CDR3 loop: CSVDGSGGNEQFF. In nucleotides, the CDR3 is TGCAGCGTTGATGGTTCCGGAGGCAATGAGCAGTTCTTC.